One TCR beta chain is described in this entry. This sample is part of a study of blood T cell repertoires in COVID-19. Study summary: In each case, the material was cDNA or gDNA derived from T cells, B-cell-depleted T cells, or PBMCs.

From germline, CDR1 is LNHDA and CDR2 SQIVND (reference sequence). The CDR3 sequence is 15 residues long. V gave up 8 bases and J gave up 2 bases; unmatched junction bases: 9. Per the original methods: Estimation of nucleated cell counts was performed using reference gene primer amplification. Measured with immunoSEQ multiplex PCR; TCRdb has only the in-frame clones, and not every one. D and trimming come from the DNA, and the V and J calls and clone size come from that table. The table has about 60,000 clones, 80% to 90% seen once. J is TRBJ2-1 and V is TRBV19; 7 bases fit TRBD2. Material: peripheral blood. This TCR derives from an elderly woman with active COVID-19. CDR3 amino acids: CASAFSGGPYNEQFF. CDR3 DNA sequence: TGTGCCAGTGCATTCTCGGGGGGTCCCTACAATGAGCAGTTCTTC.